This TCR beta chain came from a study of T cells in Graves' hyperthyroidism and ophthalmopathy. Study-level background: Pretreatment peripheral blood was obtained at initial diagnosis.

Out of roughly 9.1 ml of fresh peripheral blood came the PBMCs. Study findings and constraints: Most expanded thyroid clonotypes above 0.001 recurred in blood.

Many counts were recorded for this clonotype. Its antigen is not known. Amplification yielded TCR beta CDR3 regions, with RNA transcripts as the source. Initially, a first-round RT-PCR of the TCR CDR3 employed the HTBI primer set. TCRdb called the multiplex PCR reads again in MiXCR, with one record for every CDR3 protein. The table includes over 350,000 distinct CDR3 sequences, around 15% detected once. This TCR was sampled from a man aged 50-60 years with Graves' ophthalmopathy. The specimen was blood.

The chain's CDR3 is CSARPPSTDLNTGELFF. The CDR3 nucleotides are TGCAGTGCTAGACCACCATCGACGGACCTGAACACCGGGGAGCTGTTTTTT. The J gene is TRBJ2-2, the V gene TRBV20-1; no clear D. The CDR3 has 17 amino acids. Germline CDR1 reads DFQATT; CDR2 reads SNEGSKA (reference sequence). V was shortened by 2 bases and J by 1 base, with 17 bases between the two germline ends.